This is a list of T cell receptor beta chains from one sample in a study of blood T cell repertoires in COVID-19. TCRdb's table, derived via immunoSEQ multiplex PCR, lists solely in-frame clones and lacks some. The table includes roughly 70,000 clones, more than 80% detected once. The sequenced sample was peripheral blood. The receptors were gathered from a woman older than 75 with active COVID-19. Both conserved end residues are part of each CDR3. D genes are given only for firm matches. Some rows have no size entry. The others give once, few or many, or a class for an expanded clone.

TGTGCCAGTAGCGATCGGACAGGGGGCTTCTACAATGAGCAGTTCTTC	CASSDRTGGFYNEQFF	-	TRBV19	TRBD1	TRBJ2-1
TGTGCCAGCTCGATTTCGGGGGAGAATGAGCAGTTCTTC	CASSISGENEQFF	-	TRBV18	-	TRBJ2-1
TGTGCCACCAGCAGTGCTAGCGAGACAGATACGCAGTATTTT	CATSSASETDTQYF	-	TRBV15	-	TRBJ2-3
TGTGCCAGCGTTAATAGCGGGGCTTCCTACGAGCAGTACTTC	CASVNSGASYEQYF	-	TRBV27	TRBD2	TRBJ2-7
TGTGCCACCAGCAGTTTGGGGGGGAACAATGAGCAGTTCTTC	CATSSLGGNNEQFF	-	TRBV15	TRBD2	TRBJ2-1
TGCGCCAGCAGCCAGCCTAGCGGGAGGGGGGAGACCCAGTACTTC	CASSQPSGRGETQYF	-	TRBV4-1	TRBD2	TRBJ2-5
TGCAGCGTTGATGGACAGGGGGCGCGATATCCACAAGAGACCCAGTACTTC	CSVDGQGARYPQETQYF	-	TRBV29-1	TRBD1	TRBJ2-5
TGTGCCAGCACTTTGGGGGACAGGGGCTACGAGCAGTACTTC	CASTLGDRGYEQYF	-	TRBV6-6	TRBD1	TRBJ2-7
TGTGCCAGCAGCGAGGGGGCGTTTTCCTTAGGGGCAGATACGCAGTATTTT	CASSEGAFSLGADTQYF	once	TRBV11-2	TRBD1	TRBJ2-3
TGCGCCAGCAGCCAAGCCCGGAGGAGAGGGGAGACCCAGTACTTC	CASSQARRRGETQYF	-	TRBV4-3	-	TRBJ2-5
TGTGCCAGCACAGGCGGGAGTCGGGACAATGAGCAGTTCTTC	CASTGGSRDNEQFF	-	TRBV6-1	TRBD2	TRBJ2-1
TGTGCCTGGAGTCCAACCGGGACACAGGGAACCAATCAGCCCCAGCATTTT	CAWSPTGTQGTNQPQHF	few	TRBV30	-	TRBJ1-5
TGTGCCAGCAGCCAGGTGGACAATGAGCAGTTCTTC	CASSQVDNEQFF	-	TRBV7-6	-	TRBJ2-1
TGTGCCAGCAGCTTACACAGCTACGAGCAGTACTTC	CASSLHSYEQYF	-	TRBV7-3	-	TRBJ2-7
TGTGCCTGGAGTGTAAGCCAGGGGACTTCACCCCTCCACTTT	CAWSVSQGTSPLHF	-	TRBV30	-	TRBJ1-6
TGTGCCAGCAGCTTATTGCAGGGGCTTGGCACTGAAGCTTTCTTT	CASSLLQGLGTEAFF	-	TRBV7-9	-	TRBJ1-1
TGTGCCAGCAGTAGGGGGGGCGGGAACATTCAGTACTTC	CASSRGGGNIQYF	-	TRBV6-2/TRBV6-3	-	TRBJ2-4
TGCGCCAGCAGATATATCCAAGGGGTACAAGAGACCCAGTACTTC	CASRYIQGVQETQYF	-	TRBV5-1	-	TRBJ2-5
TGCGCCAGCAGCTTGGGGACAGGGGGTGAAAAACTGTTTTTT	CASSLGTGGEKLFF	-	TRBV5-1	TRBD1	TRBJ1-4
TGTGCCAGTAGTGGGACAGGCAGGGGGGCACTCCAAGAGACCCAGTACTTC	CASSGTGRGALQETQYF	-	TRBV19	TRBD1	TRBJ2-5
TGTGCCAGCTCACCCCAATTTGGGAGCTCCTACGAGCAGTACTTC	CASSPQFGSSYEQYF	-	TRBV18	-	TRBJ2-7